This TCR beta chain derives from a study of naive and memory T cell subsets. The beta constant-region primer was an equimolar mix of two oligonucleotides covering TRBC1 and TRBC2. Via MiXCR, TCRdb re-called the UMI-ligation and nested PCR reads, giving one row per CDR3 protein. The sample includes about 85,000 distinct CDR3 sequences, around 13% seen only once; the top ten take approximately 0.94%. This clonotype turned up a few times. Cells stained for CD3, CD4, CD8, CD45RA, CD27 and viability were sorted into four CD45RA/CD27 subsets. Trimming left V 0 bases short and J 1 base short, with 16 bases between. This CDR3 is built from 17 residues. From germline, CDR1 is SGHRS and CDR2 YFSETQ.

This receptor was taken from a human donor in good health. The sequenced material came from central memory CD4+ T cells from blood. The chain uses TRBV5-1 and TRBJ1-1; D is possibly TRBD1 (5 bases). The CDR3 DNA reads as TGCGCCAGCAGCTTGGCGGGGCGCCTCGGGCCGAACACTGAAGCTTTCTTT. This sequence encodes CASSLAGRLGPNTEAFF.